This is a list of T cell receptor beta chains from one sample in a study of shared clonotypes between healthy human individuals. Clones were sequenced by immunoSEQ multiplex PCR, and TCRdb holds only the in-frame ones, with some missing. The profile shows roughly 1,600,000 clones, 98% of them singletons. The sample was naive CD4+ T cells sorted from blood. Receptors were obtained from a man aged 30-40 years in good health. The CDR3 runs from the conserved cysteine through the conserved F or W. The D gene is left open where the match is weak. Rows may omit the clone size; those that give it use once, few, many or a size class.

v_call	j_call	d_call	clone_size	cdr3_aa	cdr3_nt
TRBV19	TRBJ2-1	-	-	CASSIDLSTGNEQFF	TGTGCCAGTAGTATAGATCTATCGACTGGCAATGAGCAGTTCTTC
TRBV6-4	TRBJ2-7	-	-	CVSAELGPYEQYF	TGTGTGTCCGCGGAGCTAGGGCCCTACGAGCAGTACTTC
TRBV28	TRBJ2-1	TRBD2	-	CASRPYLAGGTYNEQFF	TGTGCCAGCAGGCCTTATCTAGCGGGAGGGACTTACAATGAGCAGTTCTTC
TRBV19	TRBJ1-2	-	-	CASRDNRNYGYTF	TGTGCCAGTCGGGACAACCGAAACTATGGCTACACCTTC
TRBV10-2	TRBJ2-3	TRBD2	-	CASSPGLASTDTQYF	TGCGCCAGCAGTCCGGGACTAGCGAGCACAGATACGCAGTATTTT
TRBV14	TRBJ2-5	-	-	CASSQGGTFRETQYF	TGTGCCAGCAGCCAAGGAGGGACATTCAGGGAGACCCAGTACTTC
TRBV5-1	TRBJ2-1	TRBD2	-	CASSLAGLAGGSYNEQFF	TGCGCCAGCAGCTTGGCCGGACTAGCGGGGGGCTCCTACAATGAGCAGTTCTTC
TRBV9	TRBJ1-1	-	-	CASSGGTGRLGEAFF	TGTGCCAGCAGCGGAGGCACAGGTAGGTTGGGTGAAGCTTTCTTT
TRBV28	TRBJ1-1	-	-	CASSFGGTSEAFF	TGTGCCAGCAGTTTCGGAGGGACGTCTGAAGCTTTCTTT
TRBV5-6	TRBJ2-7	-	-	CASSLTRSAYEQYF	TGTGCCAGCAGCTTGACACGGAGTGCCTACGAGCAGTACTTC
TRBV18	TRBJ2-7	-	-	CASSRDQTYEQYF	TGTGCCAGCTCACGGGACCAGACCTACGAGCAGTACTTC
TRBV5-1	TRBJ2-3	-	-	CASSHFGSTDTQYF	TGCGCCAGCAGCCACTTTGGGAGCACAGATACGCAGTATTTT
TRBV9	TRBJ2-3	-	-	CASSHLRGSGSRTDTQYF	TGTGCCAGCAGCCACCTCAGGGGGAGCGGGAGCCGCACAGATACGCAGTATTTT
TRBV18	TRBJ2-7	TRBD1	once	CASSAGTGRYEQYF	TGTGCCAGCTCGGCCGGGACAGGGCGGTACGAGCAGTACTTC
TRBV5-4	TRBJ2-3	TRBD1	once	CASSSGQGGYTQYF	TGTGCCAGCAGCTCCGGACAGGGCGGGTATACGCAGTATTTT
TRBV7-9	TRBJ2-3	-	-	CASSLGRQAVHTDTQYF	TGTGCCAGCAGCTTAGGCAGACAGGCTGTGCACACAGATACGCAGTATTTT
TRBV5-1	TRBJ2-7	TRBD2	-	CASSWPSGREGGSYEQYF	TGCGCCAGCAGCTGGCCTAGCGGGAGAGAGGGTGGCTCCTACGAGCAGTACTTC
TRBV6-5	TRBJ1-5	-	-	CASRQGIGNQPQHF	TGTGCCAGCCGCCAGGGGATTGGCAATCAGCCCCAGCATTTT
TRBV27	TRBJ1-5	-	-	CASSPSQGRNQPQHF	TGTGCCAGCAGCCCATCCCAGGGAAGAAATCAGCCCCAGCATTTT
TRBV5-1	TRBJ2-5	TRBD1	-	CASSLGDRVAQETQYF	TGCGCCAGCAGCTTGGGGGACAGGGTCGCCCAAGAGACCCAGTACTTC
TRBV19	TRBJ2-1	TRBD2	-	CASSILAGDRQFF	TGTGCCAGTAGTATCTTAGCGGGAGATAGGCAGTTCTTC
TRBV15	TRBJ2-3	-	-	CATSREYLSDTQYF	TGTGCCACCAGCAGAGAGTACTTGTCAGATACGCAGTATTTT
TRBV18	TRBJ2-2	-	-	CASSLLSPENTGELFF	TGTGCCAGCTCACTTTTGTCACCGGAAAACACCGGGGAGCTGTTTTTT
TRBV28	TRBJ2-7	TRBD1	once	CASLTGGPLYEQYF	TGTGCCAGCTTGACAGGGGGCCCCCTCTACGAGCAGTACTTC
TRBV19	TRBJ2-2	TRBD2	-	CASSFGLAAGELFF	TGTGCCAGTAGTTTTGGACTAGCCGCCGGGGAGCTGTTTTTT
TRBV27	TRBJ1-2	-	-	CASSDYYGYTF	TGTGCCAGCAGTGACTACTATGGCTACACCTTC
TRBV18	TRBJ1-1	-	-	CASSPTRQGNTEAFF	TGTGCCAGCTCACCAACCCGGCAGGGAAACACTGAAGCTTTCTTT
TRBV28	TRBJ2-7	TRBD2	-	CASVRPAGGLYEQYF	TGTGCCAGCGTGAGACCGGCGGGAGGGTTATACGAGCAGTACTTC
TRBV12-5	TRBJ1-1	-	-	CASASLTEAFF	TGTGCTAGTGCCTCACTCACTGAAGCTTTCTTT
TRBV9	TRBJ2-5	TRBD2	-	CASSVGASGSWETQYF	TGTGCCAGCAGCGTAGGAGCTAGCGGGAGTTGGGAGACCCAGTACTTC
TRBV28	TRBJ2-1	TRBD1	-	CASSRRDSAYNEQFF	TGTGCCAGCAGCCGCCGGGACAGCGCCTACAATGAGCAGTTCTTC